This T cell receptor (beta chain) was recorded in a study of T cells in Graves' hyperthyroidism and ophthalmopathy (dated by TCRdb to about 2019). Context from the whole study: Peripheral blood samples were taken at initial diagnosis, before any treatment was given. Whether ophthalmopathy could be predicted prospectively was tested in an independent validation cohort made up of 18 to 20 hyperthyroidism patients plus 17 patients who later progressed to ophthalmopathy. In addition, the study compared T-cell repertoires in thyroid tissue and in blood from several Graves' hyperthyroidism patients. After sampling, hyperthyroidism patients received methimazole starting at 30 mg daily, and ophthalmopathy patients received high-dose intravenous methylprednisolone. The roughly 90 discovery patients were divided at random into training and test sets in a 7:3 ratio. The paper describes TCR Vbeta CDR3 sequencing of roughly 130 peripheral blood samples, made up of 40 to 45 ophthalmopathy patients, 70 to 80 hyperthyroidism patients and roughly 17 progressor patients. To identify distinguishing TCR V-J signatures, a discovery cohort of about 100 patients was used, comprising some 43 with Graves' ophthalmopathy and some 60 with stable Graves' hyperthyroidism.

Graves' hyperthyroidism was defined as stable when no progression to ophthalmopathy occurred over 18 months of follow-up. Hyperthyroidism patients were aged 18 to 65 years and newly diagnosed, with disease duration of less than 2 months. The study excluded patients with uncontrolled infections, other autoimmune diseases, pregnancy or lactation. Clinical symptoms, serum thyroxine and TRAb, thyroid ultrasound, and orbital computed tomography formed the basis for the diagnoses. PBMCs were isolated from more than 8 ml of fresh peripheral blood by Ficoll-Paque density gradient centrifugation. Total RNA was extracted with Trizol reagent, and quality was checked on an Agilent 2100 Bioanalyzer. Of note for this clonotype: Its antigen remains unidentified. One base away there is no much larger clone; base qualities are not given.

The TCR beta CDR3 regions were amplified from the RNA transcripts. The TCR CDR3 was subjected to a first round of RT-PCR using the HTBI primer set and the Qiagen OneStep RT-PCR kit. Libraries were constructed in a second round of multiplex PCR, after which size selection and purification were performed. Paired-end sequencing of the libraries was performed with 100 bp reads on an Illumina HiSeq2000. The paper's data handling went like this. SOAPnuke was used to process the raw data, with reads discarded if the reads contained adapters or uncalled bases, had a mean Phred below 15, or lacked an exact constant-primer or identifier match. High-quality paired reads were merged with COPE v1.2.5, and unique nucleotide sequences were defined as clonotypes. MiTCR v1.1 was used to align the clonotypes against IMGT TRBV, TRBD and TRBJ reference segments. Analysis was restricted to V-J combinations with a frequency above 0.0001, which covered roughly 99% of repertoires. A TCS score was defined as the ratio between F50 (clonal expansion) and ExV (chaos), using BLOSUM62-based TCRdist between CDR3 peptides within each V-J. Welch's t-statistics and random forest reduced roughly 530 V-J features to roughly 13, which were used in a naive Bayes classifier (R e1071). The raw public data were reprocessed by TCRdb itself: fastp quality trimming at Q25, MiXCR clonotype calling, in-frame beta chains only. Identical CDR3 protein sequences are pooled into one entry, listed with their most common genes and DNA. The V and J calls, along with clone size, are taken from TCRdb and not from the paper's own processing. The sample table holds around 620,000 distinct CDR3 sequences, of which about a sixth were seen once. 3% to 4% of the sample lies in the top ten.

General conclusions and limits of the study: Most expanded thyroid clonotypes (frequency above 0.001) were also detected in blood, suggesting blood repertoires may reflect thyroid immune responses. In validation, the model predicted progression to ophthalmopathy with over 65% sensitivity and approximately 72% specificity, a median of approximately 6.5 months before onset. A model built on a 13 V-J signature distinguished ophthalmopathy from stable hyperthyroidism, reaching 87.88% sensitivity and 81.08% specificity in cross-validation and 80%/75% in testing. No statistical method was used to fix the sample size in advance, and group allocation was not hidden from the investigators.

From the cysteine through the phenylalanine, the CDR3 covers 15 amino acids. Only CDR3 DNA is held: 45 bases, read in frame from base 1. According to the germline V gene, CDR1 reads SGHDT and CDR2 reads YYEEEE. V and J are trimmed by 4 bases and 8 bases, and the gene matches miss 10 bases of the junction. Sequencing used blood. The rearrangement combines TRBV5-6 with TRBJ2-1, with 9 middle bases fitting TRBD1. The source of this sequence is a woman aged 25 to 45 with Graves' hyperthyroidism. The DNA is as follows: TGTGCCAGCAGCGCGTGGGGACAGGGTCGCGATGAGCAGTTCTTC. The encoded protein is CASSAWGQGRDEQFF.